This T cell receptor beta chain stems from a study of T cell changes during pregnancy in multiple sclerosis. The V and J ends lost 1 base and 0 bases respectively, with 6 bases between them. Germline V gene lookup returns CDR1 MDHEN and CDR2 SYDVKM. The CDR3 sequence is 15 residues long. Clones were sequenced by immunoSEQ multiplex PCR, and TCRdb holds only the in-frame ones, with some missing. The table lists approximately 130,000 clones, less than 97% of them singletons. This sequence originates from a female donor with multiple sclerosis, enrolled in a pregnancy study. Source: peripheral blood, taken after pregnancy. This chain links TRBV28 with TRBJ2-2; D is unresolved. CDR3 protein: CASSLSSPNTGELFF. The CDR3 DNA reads TGTGCCAGCAGTTTATCGTCTCCGAACACCGGGGAGCTGTTTTTT. Using reference TRBV28 and TRBJ2-2 for the parts outside the CDR3, the full variable domain is DVKVTQSSRYLVKRTGEKVFLECVQDMDHENMFWYRQDPGLGLRLIYFSYDVKMKEKGDIPEGYSVSREKKERFSLILESASTNQTSMYLCASSLSSPNTGELFFGEGSRLTVL.